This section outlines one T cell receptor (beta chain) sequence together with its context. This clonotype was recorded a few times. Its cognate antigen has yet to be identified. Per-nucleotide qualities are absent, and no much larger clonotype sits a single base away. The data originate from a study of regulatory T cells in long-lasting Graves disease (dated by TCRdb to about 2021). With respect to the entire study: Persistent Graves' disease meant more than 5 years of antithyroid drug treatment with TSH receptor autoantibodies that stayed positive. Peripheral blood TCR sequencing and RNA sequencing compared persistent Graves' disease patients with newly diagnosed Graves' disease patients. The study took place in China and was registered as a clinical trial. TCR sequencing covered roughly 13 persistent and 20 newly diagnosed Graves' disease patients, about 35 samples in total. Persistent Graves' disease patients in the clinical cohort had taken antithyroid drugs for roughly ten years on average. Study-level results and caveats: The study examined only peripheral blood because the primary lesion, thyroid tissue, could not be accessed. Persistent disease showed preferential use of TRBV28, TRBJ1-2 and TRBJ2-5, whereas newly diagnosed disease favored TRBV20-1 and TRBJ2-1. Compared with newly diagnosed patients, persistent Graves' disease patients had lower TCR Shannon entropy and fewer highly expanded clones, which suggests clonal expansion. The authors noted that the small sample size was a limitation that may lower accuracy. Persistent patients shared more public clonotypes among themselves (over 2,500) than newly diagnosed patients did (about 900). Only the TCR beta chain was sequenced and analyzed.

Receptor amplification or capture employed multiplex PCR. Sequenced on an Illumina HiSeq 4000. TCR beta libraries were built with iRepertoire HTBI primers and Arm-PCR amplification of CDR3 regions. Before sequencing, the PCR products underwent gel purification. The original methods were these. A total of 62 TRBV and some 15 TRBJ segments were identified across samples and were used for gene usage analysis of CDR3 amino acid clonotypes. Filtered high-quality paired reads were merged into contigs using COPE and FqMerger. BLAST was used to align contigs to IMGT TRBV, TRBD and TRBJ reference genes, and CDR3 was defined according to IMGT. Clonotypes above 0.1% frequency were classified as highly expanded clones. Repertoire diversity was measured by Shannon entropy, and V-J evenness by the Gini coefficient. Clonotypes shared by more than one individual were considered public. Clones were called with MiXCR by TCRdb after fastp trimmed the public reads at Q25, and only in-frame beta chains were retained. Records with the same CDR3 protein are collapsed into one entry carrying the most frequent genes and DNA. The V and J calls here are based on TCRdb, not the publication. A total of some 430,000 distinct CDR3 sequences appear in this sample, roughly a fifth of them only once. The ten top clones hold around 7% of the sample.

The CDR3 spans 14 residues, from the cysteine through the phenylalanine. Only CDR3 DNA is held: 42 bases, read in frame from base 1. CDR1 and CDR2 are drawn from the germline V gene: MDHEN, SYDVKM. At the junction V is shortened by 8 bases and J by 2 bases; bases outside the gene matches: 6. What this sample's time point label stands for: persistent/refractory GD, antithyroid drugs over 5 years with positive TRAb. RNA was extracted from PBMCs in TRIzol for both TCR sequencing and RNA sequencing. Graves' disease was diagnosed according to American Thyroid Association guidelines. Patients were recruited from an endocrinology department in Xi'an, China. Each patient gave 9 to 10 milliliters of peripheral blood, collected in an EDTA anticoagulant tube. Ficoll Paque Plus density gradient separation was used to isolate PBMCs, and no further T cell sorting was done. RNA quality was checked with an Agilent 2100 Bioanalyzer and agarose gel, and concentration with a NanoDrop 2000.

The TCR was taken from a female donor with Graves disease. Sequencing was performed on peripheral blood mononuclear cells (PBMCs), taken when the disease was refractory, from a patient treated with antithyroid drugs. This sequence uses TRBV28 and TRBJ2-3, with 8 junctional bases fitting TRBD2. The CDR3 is CASVREVNTDTQYF. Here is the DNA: TGTGCCAGCGTGCGGGAGGTGAACACAGATACGCAGTATTTT.